The clone carrying this T cell receptor (beta chain) was seen a handful of times. This specimen belongs to a study of regulatory T cells in long-lasting Graves disease. This sample's time point: persistent/refractory GD, antithyroid drugs over 5 years with positive TRAb. There was RNA extracted from PBMCs, and the TCR library was made from it. Construction of the TCR beta libraries employed iRepertoire HTBI primers in conjunction with Arm-PCR of CDR3 regions. One entry per CDR3 protein results from TCRdb running MiXCR on the multiplex PCR reads. The sample consists of 420,000 or so distinct CDR3 sequences, about 25% of them appearing once. The CDR3 extends over 18 amino acids. CDR1 SGDLS and CDR2 YYNGEE come from the germline V gene. J gave up 3 bases and V 3 bases, and 10 bases lay outside the gene matches.

The source of this sequence is a female donor with Graves disease. The chain carries TRBV9 and TRBJ2-4; 12 nucleotides line up with TRBD1. Here the sequenced sample was peripheral blood mononuclear cells (PBMCs), taken when the disease was refractory, from a patient treated with antithyroid drugs. The CDR3 DNA sequence: TGTGCCAGCAGCGATAGCGGGACAGGGGGCGGTGACAAAAACATTCAGTACTTC. Translation gives CASSDSGTGGGDKNIQYF. The full variable domain, in which reference TRBV9 and TRBJ2-4 provide the parts outside the CDR3, is DSGVTQTPKHLITATGQRVTLRCSPRSGDLSVYWYQQSLDQGLQFLIQYYNGEERAKGNILERFSAQQFPDLHSELNLSSLELGDSALYFCASSDSGTGGGDKNIQYFGAGTRLSVL.